The 21 T cell receptor beta chains in this list originate from one sample, sequenced in a study of T cells after yellow fever vaccination. MiXCR, applied by TCRdb to the 5' RACE reads, yields one record per CDR3 protein. The repertoire has 300,000 to 450,000 distinct CDR3 sequences, 8% to 9.5% of them found once; the top ten carry roughly a sixth. The material was PBMCs, obtained about 41 days after the first yellow fever vaccination. These receptors all come from a man in his late teens or twenties who received the YFV17D yellow fever vaccine.

This clonotype was observed a few times. V is TRBV14 and J is TRBJ2-5; D unclear. Per the germline V gene, CDR1 is SGHDN and CDR2 is FVKESK. The CDR3 is 14 amino acids. The germline V and J ends were trimmed by 0 bases and 5 bases, with 10 bases remaining between them. The CDR3 DNA follows: TGTGCCAGCAGCCAAGAACCGGGTATCGAGACCCAGTACTTC. It yields the protein CASSQEPGIETQYF.

This clonotype turned up a few times. The V and J genes are TRBV5-1 and TRBJ1-2, with TRBD1 matching over 7 bases. This CDR3 region has 12 residues. The V and J ends lost 4 bases and 8 bases, in that order; junction bases with no gene match: 5. Germline V gene data show CDR1 as SGHRS and CDR2 as YFSETQ. The CDR3 here is CASSLDRTGYTF. The CDR3 nucleotides read TGCGCCAGCAGCCTGGACAGGACGGGCTACACCTTC.

This clonotype has a handful of counts. This chain uses TRBV11-2 with TRBJ2-4; tentative D call: TRBD2 (5 bases). V gave up 5 bases and J gave up 0 bases, with 11 bases separating them. CDR3 length equals 15 residues. The germline V gene has CDR1 SGHAT and CDR2 FQNNGV. The CDR3 bases are TGTGCCAGCAGCCACATCCGGGGAGCCAAAAACATTCAGTACTTC. It yields the protein CASSHIRGAKNIQYF.

The chain carries TRBV5-1 and TRBJ2-5, with TRBD1 matching 7 bases. The CDR3 has 15 amino acids. From germline, CDR1 is SGHRS and CDR2 YFSETQ. Trimming cost V 5 bases and J 1 base; bases outside gene matches: 8. CDR3 DNA sequence: TGCGCCAGCAGTTTTATCGACAGGGCCCAAGAGACCCAGTACTTC. Its protein is CASSFIDRAQETQYF.

This clonotype was recorded a few times. The chain combines TRBV4-1 with TRBJ1-1; 7 bases map to TRBD1. V lost 7 bases to trimming and J lost 5 bases; unmatched junction nucleotides: 4. This CDR3 is built from 12 residues. Germline V gene lookup returns CDR1 MGHRA and CDR2 YSYEKL. In DNA form, the CDR3 reads TGCGCCAGCACAGGGGGGAGTACTGAAGCTTTCTTT. Its protein product is CASTGGSTEAFF.

This clonotype occurred a few times. This chain links TRBV5-4 with TRBJ2-3; 12 nucleotides match TRBD2. Germline-derived CDR1 and CDR2 are SGHNT and YYREEE (reference sequence). The J segment lost 9 bases and the V segment lost 6 bases, leaving 11 bases of the junction unmatched. The CDR3 consists of 15 residues. CDR3 loop: CASTARLAGAGTQYF. The CDR3 nucleotides are TGTGCCAGCACCGCCCGACTAGCGGGGGCGGGGACGCAGTATTTT.

A few counts support this clonotype. The rearrangement joins TRBV6-1 to TRBJ2-5; 7 bases are shared with TRBD1. This CDR3 region has 14 residues. The V segment lost 7 bases and the J segment 2 bases; nucleotides outside the gene matches: 7. In germline, CDR1 is MNHNS, CDR2 SASEGT. The CDR3 nucleotides are TGTGCCAGCAAAAGGGACAGAACTCAAGAGACCCAGTACTTC. Protein product: CASKRDRTQETQYF.

This clonotype was observed a few times. The rearrangement links TRBV7-9 to TRBJ1-1; D is unresolved. This CDR3 comprises 14 residues. V gave up 5 bases and J gave up 12 bases, with 22 bases separating them. CDR1 is SEHNR, CDR2 FQNEAQ, per germline (reference sequence). The CDR3 nucleotides are TGTGCCAGCAGCCCATGGACCGCTCAATTAGGGACTTTCTTT. This codes for CASSPWTAQLGTFF.

The chain has TRBV20-1 and TRBJ2-5; D is possibly TRBD1 (5 bases). Germline V CDR1 and CDR2: DFQATT, SNEGSKA (reference sequence). The CDR3 has 10 amino acids. Trimming removed 8 bases from V and 5 bases from J, with 9 bases in between. CDR3 sequence reads: CSQGSETQYF. In nucleotides, the CDR3 is TGCAGTCAGGGCTCTGAGACCCAGTACTTC.

The chain carries TRBV20-1 and TRBJ1-1; D uncertain. The CDR3 is 13 amino acids. The V end lost 6 bases, the J end lost 0 bases, and 11 bases lay between the germline ends. Germline loops: CDR1 DFQATT, CDR2 SNEGSKA (reference sequence). The CDR3 nucleotides are TGCAGTGCGGACCGGGCCCTGAACACTGAAGCTTTCTTT. It codes for CSADRALNTEAFF.

The chain combines TRBV2 with TRBJ2-3, with 7 bases identical to TRBD2. The J segment lost 4 bases and the V segment lost 7 bases, leaving 5 bases of the junction unmatched. Per the germline V gene, CDR1 is SNHLY and CDR2 is FYNNEI. The CDR3 is 13 amino acids. CDR3 in DNA: TGTGCCAGCACTCCTAGCGGCCCAGATACGCAGTATTTT. Translation: CASTPSGPDTQYF.

The CDR3 sequence: CASSQELSRGTELKQPQHF. CDR3 nucleotide sequence: TGCGCCAGCAGCCAGGAATTGTCTAGAGGGACGGAGCTGAAACAGCCCCAGCATTTT. This chain joins TRBV4-3 and TRBJ1-5; weak D call: TRBD1 (5 bases). Germline lookup yields CDR1 LGHNA and CDR2 YSLEER. The CDR3 covers 19 residues. Trimming took off 3 bases at V and 7 bases at J, with 28 bases between the two ends.

In this sample, this clonotype turned up a few times. The V gene is TRBV6-2 or TRBV6-3, the J gene TRBJ1-1; perhaps TRBD1 as D (6 bases). V was cut by 4 bases and J by 1 base, with 13 bases left in between. The germline gives CDR1 MNHEY, CDR2 SVGEGT. The CDR3 is 15 amino acids. Here the CDR3 reads CASSSVGGANTEAFF. The CDR3 bases are TGTGCCAGCAGTTCGGTCGGGGGGGCGAACACTGAAGCTTTCTTT.

CDR3 coding DNA: TGCAGTGCTAGATCGGCAGCCGACAGCTCCTATAATTCACCCCTCCACTTT. Translation gives CSARSAADSSYNSPLHF. V usage is TRBV20-1 and J usage is TRBJ1-6, with D perhaps matching TRBD1 (5 bases). Trimming pared 2 bases from V and 0 bases from J, leaving 14 bases between. The CDR3 is 17 amino acids. CDR1 DFQATT and CDR2 SNEGSKA come from the germline V gene (reference sequence).

The chain uses TRBV9 and TRBJ2-5; D not certain. CDR1 and CDR2 (germline): SGDLS, YYNGEE. The CDR3 spans 14 residues. Trimming pared 0 bases from V and 5 bases from J, leaving 11 bases between. CDR3 loop: CASSVVPSVETQYF. CDR3 sequence (DNA): TGTGCCAGCAGCGTAGTCCCGTCCGTGGAGACCCAGTACTTC.

This clonotype was seen a few times. The rearrangement links TRBV6-5 to TRBJ1-5, with a possible D match to TRBD1 (5 bases). CDR1 MNHEY and CDR2 SVGAGI come from the germline V gene. The CDR3 is made up of 15 amino acids. V dropped 0 bases and J dropped 3 bases, with 9 bases sitting between them. CDR3 protein: CASSYSWDLNQPQHF. The CDR3 DNA reads as TGTGCCAGCAGTTACTCGTGGGACCTCAATCAGCCCCAGCATTTT.

This clonotype was seen only a few times. The chain recombines TRBV18 with TRBJ2-5; unclear D gene. Germline CDR1 is KGHSH and CDR2 is LQKENI. Trimming took off 1 base at V and 4 bases at J, with 4 bases between the two ends. The CDR3 has 12 amino acids. The CDR3 coding sequence is TGTGCCAGCTCACCACGGCGAGAGACCCAGTACTTC. Encoded protein: CASSPRRETQYF. The full variable domain, rest sourced from reference TRBV18 and TRBJ2-5, is NAGVMQNPRHLVRRRGQEARLRCSPMKGHSHVYWYRQLPEEGLKFMVYLQKENIIDESGMPKERFSAEFPKEGPSILRIQQVVRGDSAAYFCASSPRRETQYFGPGTRLLVL.

As for this clonotype: The junction shows a germline mismatch at one end, possibly a read error. This chain links TRBV20-1 with TRBJ2-7; 7 positions agree with TRBD2. The CDR3 is 17 amino acids. Germline values: CDR1 DFQATT, CDR2 SNEGSKA (reference sequence). CDR3 sequence reads: CCAREIGGSVYIYEQYF. In DNA form, the CDR3 reads TGCTGTGCTAGAGAGATCGGGGGGAGTGTCTATATTTACGAGCAGTACTTC.

This clonotype was detected a few times. This chain links TRBV9 with TRBJ2-2, with 9 positions matching TRBD1. Germline V CDR1 and CDR2: SGDLS, YYNGEE. V was clipped by 6 bases and J by 4 bases; unmatched bases: 10. This CDR3 is built from 16 residues. CDR3: CASTQKTDRGTGELFF. CDR3 nucleotides: TGTGCCAGCACCCAGAAGACGGACAGGGGCACCGGGGAGCTGTTTTTT.

Many counts were recorded for this clonotype. The chain couples TRBV20-1 to TRBJ2-1; 8 nucleotides align to TRBD2. CDR1 is DFQATT and CDR2 is SNEGSKA in the germline V gene (reference sequence). Trimming removed 4 bases from V and 4 bases from J; junction bases left unmatched: 15. This CDR3 has 17 amino acids. The CDR3 nucleotides are TGCAGTGCTACCCAAGTGCGCGGGGGGCCCGGATACAATGAGCAGTTCTTC. Protein sequence: CSATQVRGGPGYNEQFF.

This rearrangement joins TRBV2 to TRBJ2-7; TRBD2 matches at 7 bases. Germline trimming cut 2 bases from V and 4 bases from J; bases unmatched to any gene: 8. The V gene's germline CDR1 is SNHLY and CDR2 FYNNEI. The CDR3 loop spans 15 amino acids. The CDR3: CASSESGQGLYEQYF. The DNA of the CDR3 is TGTGCCAGCAGTGAATCCGGGCAGGGACTATACGAGCAGTACTTC.